This T cell receptor (beta chain) came from a study of cytotoxic CD8 clonotypes in ibrutinib-treated CLL. The study's findings and limits: Rising at ibrutinib response, clonality subsequently fell back toward baseline at progression.

This CDR3 is built from 13 residues. V was pared by 4 bases and J by 5 bases, with 9 bases between. The germline V gene encodes CDR1 MGHRA and CDR2 YSYEKL. Points on this clone: Antigen unknown.

The TCR beta libraries used approximately 2 micrograms of genomic DNA that came from cryopreserved PBMCs. Here immunoSEQ multiplex PCR was the method, and the copy in TCRdb shows in-frame clones only, minus some. Here the sample spans roughly 330,000 clones, over 60% being singletons. The J gene is TRBJ1-5, the V gene TRBV4-1; maybe TRBD1 (5 bases). The sample in question was PBMCs, obtained after 36 months of ibrutinib treatment. The sequence was obtained from a human donor with chronic lymphocytic leukemia. This CDR3 is CASSLRGDQPQHF. CDR3 DNA: TGCGCCAGCAGCCTGAGGGGAGATCAGCCCCAGCATTTT.